The rows below give T cell receptor beta chains drawn from one sample of a study of T cell repertoires in cytomegalovirus infection. Via MiXCR, TCRdb re-called the reads, giving one row per CDR3 protein. The data contain roughly 140,000 distinct CDR3 sequences, 23% of them seen just once; the ten biggest clones take up 11%. Sample: PBMCs. These TCRs come from a human donor in good health (CMV status not recorded). Some clones in this sample may be carry-over from other donors' samples. Each CDR3 is given with its conserved first and last residue. A D gene is named only where the DNA matches it firmly. Size tells how often a clone was seen (once, few, many) or the class of an expanded clone, and some rows leave it out.

j_call v_call clone_size d_call cdr3_aa cdr3_nt
TRBJ2-4 TRBV18 - - CASSPTGQNIQYF TGTGCCAGCTCACCGACAGGCCAAAACATTCAGTACTTC
TRBJ2-7 TRBV19 - TRBD1 CASSMAAAGGHEQYF TGTGCCAGTAGTATGGCCGCCGCAGGGGGCCACGAGCAGTACTTC
TRBJ2-5 TRBV20-1 - TRBD2 CSAPRGVRAQETQYF TGCAGTGCTCCCCGGGGGGTCAGAGCTCAAGAGACCCAGTACTTC
TRBJ2-7 TRBV20-1 - TRBD2 CSATSGSSYEQYF TGCAGTGCTACTAGCGGGAGCTCCTACGAGCAGTACTTC
TRBJ1-1 TRBV5-1 - - CASRPPDRSLTEAFF TGCGCCAGCCGCCCCCCGGACAGAAGCCTCACTGAAGCTTTCTTT
TRBJ2-1 TRBV19 few - CASSRDNGDEQFF TGTGCCAGTAGCCGGGACAATGGCGATGAGCAGTTCTTC
TRBJ2-7 TRBV7-3 - TRBD2 CASSARGGASYEQYF TGTGCCAGCAGCGCCCGGGGGGGGGCCTCCTACGAGCAGTACTTC
TRBJ2-1 TRBV5-1 - - CASSLVASAEQFF TGCGCCAGCAGCTTGGTGGCTAGTGCTGAGCAGTTCTTC
TRBJ1-5 TRBV7-6 - TRBD1 CASSPQGEGKQPQHF TGTGCCAGCAGCCCACAGGGGGAAGGGAAGCAGCCCCAGCATTTT
TRBJ1-2 TRBV7-3 - - CASSPRWEGPGYGYTF TGTGCCAGCAGCCCCAGGTGGGAGGGCCCCGGCTATGGCTACACCTTC
TRBJ2-1 TRBV12-5 - - CASGLPGLISYNEQFF TGTGCTAGTGGCCTCCCGGGACTTATATCCTACAATGAGCAGTTCTTC
TRBJ2-1 TRBV19 few TRBD2 CASSTSGSTYSEQFF TGTGCCAGTAGTACTAGCGGATCTACCTACTCTGAGCAGTTCTTC
TRBJ2-5 TRBV20-1 many TRBD1 CSAHRGLSETQYF TGCAGTGCTCACAGGGGTCTCAGCGAGACCCAGTACTTC
TRBJ2-1 TRBV6-5 few - CASSYAGSSYNEQFF TGTGCCAGCAGTTACGCAGGGAGCTCCTACAATGAGCAGTTCTTC
TRBJ1-5 TRBV19 - - CASTEDRGVNQPQHF TGTGCCAGTACCGAGGACCGAGGGGTCAATCAGCCCCAGCATTTT
TRBJ2-1 TRBV19 - - CASTSTERKRYEQFF TGTGCCAGTACGTCTACGGAGCGGAAGAGGTATGAGCAGTTCTTC
TRBJ2-5 TRBV7-6 many - CASSLWGGETQYF TGTGCCAGCAGCTTATGGGGTGGCGAGACCCAGTACTTC
TRBJ2-1 TRBV6-1 - TRBD1 CASSGSTGVNEQFF TGTGCCAGCAGTGGATCGACAGGGGTAAATGAGCAGTTCTTC
TRBJ2-2 TRBV6-5 few - CASRRDRAGELFF TGTGCCAGCAGAAGGGATAGGGCCGGGGAGCTGTTTTTT
TRBJ1-1 TRBV7-9 many - CASSLALGNTEAFF TGTGCCAGCAGCTTAGCGCTAGGGAACACTGAAGCTTTCTTT
TRBJ2-2 TRBV4-3 - - CASSQDRGGDTGELFF TGCGCCAGCAGCCAAGATCGCGGAGGGGACACCGGGGAGCTGTTTTTT
TRBJ2-3 TRBV28 few TRBD2 CASRGGSGTDTQYF TGTGCCAGCAGAGGCGGGAGCGGCACAGATACGCAGTATTTT
TRBJ2-5 TRBV12-3/TRBV12-4 many - CASSSIQETQYF TGTGCCAGCAGTTCGATCCAAGAGACCCAGTACTTC
TRBJ2-6 TRBV4-2 - - CASSQDLVNSGANVLTF TGTGCCAGCAGCCAAGATCTAGTCAACTCTGGGGCCAACGTCCTGACTTTC
TRBJ1-1 TRBV6-2/TRBV6-3 - - CASSLVGLTEAFF TGTGCCAGCAGCCTCGTAGGTCTCACTGAAGCTTTCTTT
TRBJ1-1 TRBV5-4 few - CASSHRIGGTEAFF TGTGCCAGCAGCCATCGAATTGGGGGGACTGAAGCTTTCTTT